A selection of T cell receptor beta chains follows, all from one sample in a study of shared clonotypes between healthy human individuals. The assay was immunoSEQ multiplex PCR, and TCRdb's table has in-frame clones only and misses some. The data hold roughly 2 million clones, with about 95% observed a single time. The sequencing sample was made of naive CD8+ T cells sorted from blood. These receptor sequences come from a man between 18 and 35 years old in good health. Both conserved end residues are part of each CDR3. The D gene is left open where the match is weak. Size tells how often a clone was seen (once, few, many) or the class of an expanded clone, and some rows leave it out.

J: TRBJ1-1; D: .; length: 13; V: TRBV5-1; size: once; DNA: TGCGCCAGCAGCACGACAGAAAACACTGAAGCTTTCTTT; CDR3: CASSTTENTEAFF
J: TRBJ2-7; D: .; length: 14; V: TRBV6-5; size: .; DNA: TGTGCCAGCAGTTACGGCGACACCTCCTACGAGCAGTACTTC; CDR3: CASSYGDTSYEQYF
J: TRBJ2-7; D: .; length: 14; V: TRBV19; size: .; DNA: TGTGCCAGTAGTAATTACAGGGATACCTACGAGCAGTACTTC; CDR3: CASSNYRDTYEQYF
J: TRBJ2-7; D: .; length: 10; V: TRBV10-2; size: .; DNA: TGCGCCAGCAAGAGCTACGAGCAGTACTTC; CDR3: CASKSYEQYF
J: TRBJ2-1; D: .; length: 17; V: TRBV27; size: once; DNA: TGTGCCAGCAGTTTATCTGCGGAGACTAGTTCTTTCAATGAGCAGTTCTTC; CDR3: CASSLSAETSSFNEQFF
J: TRBJ2-1; D: .; length: 12; V: TRBV6-5; size: .; DNA: TGTGCCAGCAGTTACTCAGGCAATGAGCAGTTCTTC; CDR3: CASSYSGNEQFF
J: TRBJ2-7; D: .; length: 14; V: TRBV27; size: .; DNA: TGTGCCAGCAGTTTGCGGCAGCCTTCCTACGAGCAGTACTTC; CDR3: CASSLRQPSYEQYF
J: TRBJ2-5; D: TRBD1; length: 14; V: TRBV19; size: .; DNA: TGTGCCAGTTCGGACAGGGGGAAGGCAGAGACCCAGTACTTC; CDR3: CASSDRGKAETQYF
J: TRBJ2-1; D: .; length: 15; V: TRBV9; size: once; DNA: TGTGCCAGCAGCCCATATGGCGAGCATGAGAATGAGCAGTTCTTC; CDR3: CASSPYGEHENEQFF
J: TRBJ2-7; D: .; length: 13; V: TRBV9; size: .; DNA: TGTGCCAGCAGCGTTGGCGGATCCTACGAGCAGTACTTC; CDR3: CASSVGGSYEQYF
J: TRBJ2-7; D: TRBD2; length: 15; V: TRBV10-2; size: few; DNA: TGCGCCAGCAGTGAGAGCGGGACGAGGGGTGAGGAGCAGTACTTC; CDR3: CASSESGTRGEEQYF
J: TRBJ2-7; D: .; length: 13; V: TRBV5-4; size: .; DNA: TGTGCCAGCAGCTTGGGACAGATAAACGAGCAGTACTTC; CDR3: CASSLGQINEQYF
J: TRBJ1-1; D: .; length: 19; V: TRBV7-8; size: .; DNA: TGTGCCAGCAGCTTAGGATGGGTGGGGCTCGACCCAGGACGAACTGAAGCTTTCTTT; CDR3: CASSLGWVGLDPGRTEAFF
J: TRBJ2-7; D: .; length: 14; V: TRBV4-1; size: .; DNA: TGCGCCAGCAGCCAAGATCCGGGATCCTACGAGCAGTACTTC; CDR3: CASSQDPGSYEQYF
J: TRBJ2-7; D: .; length: 15; V: TRBV13; size: .; DNA: TGTGCCAGCAGGCCTTTGGTGGGTGGGCACGACGAGCAGTACTTC; CDR3: CASRPLVGGHDEQYF
J: TRBJ2-3; D: TRBD2; length: 18; V: TRBV5-1; size: .; DNA: TGCGCCAGCAGCTTGGAAGTTCTAGCGGGAGTTTTTGGAGATACGCAGTATTTT; CDR3: CASSLEVLAGVFGDTQYF
J: TRBJ2-7; D: TRBD1; length: 13; V: TRBV5-4; size: .; DNA: TGTGCCAGCAGCCTGAGGGGGCCCTACGAGCAGTACTTC; CDR3: CASSLRGPYEQYF
J: TRBJ2-7; D: TRBD2; length: 13; V: TRBV6-1; size: .; DNA: TGTGCCAGCAGTGATGGTAGCGGGTACGAGCAGTACTTC; CDR3: CASSDGSGYEQYF
J: TRBJ2-5; D: .; length: 13; V: TRBV7-9; size: .; DNA: TGTGCCAGCAGCTTAATTAACAAAGAGACCCAGTACTTC; CDR3: CASSLINKETQYF
J: TRBJ2-3; D: .; length: 17; V: TRBV4-3; size: .; DNA: TGCGCCAGCAGCCAAGAAAGATCCAGCCGGAGCACAGATACGCAGTATTTT; CDR3: CASSQERSSRSTDTQYF
J: TRBJ2-5; D: .; length: 14; V: TRBV5-1; size: .; DNA: TGCGCCAGCAGCTCTGACACAAAGCAAGAGACCCAGTACTTC; CDR3: CASSSDTKQETQYF
J: TRBJ1-5; D: TRBD1; length: 15; V: TRBV5-1; size: .; DNA: TGCGCCAGCAGCGGAGGGACAGGGGACAATCAGCCCCAGCATTTT; CDR3: CASSGGTGDNQPQHF
J: TRBJ1-1; D: .; length: 16; V: TRBV27; size: .; DNA: TGTGCCAGCAGTGCCCTCCGGGTTCTAGGCGGGCCTGAAGCTTTCTTT; CDR3: CASSALRVLGGPEAFF
J: TRBJ2-5; D: .; length: 13; V: TRBV7-9; size: .; DNA: TGTGCCAGCAGCTTAGTGGCTCAAGAGACCCAGTACTTC; CDR3: CASSLVAQETQYF
J: TRBJ2-7; D: .; length: 13; V: TRBV19; size: .; DNA: TGTGCCAGTATTGGACCGGACACCTACGAGCAGTACTTC; CDR3: CASIGPDTYEQYF
J: TRBJ1-2; D: .; length: 14; V: TRBV6-5; size: .; DNA: TGTGCCAGCAGTTATCAGGGACCGTACTATGGCTACACCTTC; CDR3: CASSYQGPYYGYTF
J: TRBJ2-1; D: .; length: 15; V: TRBV5-1; size: .; DNA: TGCGCCAGCAGCTTTACAGCTACCTCCTACAATGAGCAGTTCTTC; CDR3: CASSFTATSYNEQFF
J: TRBJ2-7; D: TRBD1; length: 13; V: TRBV7-9; size: .; DNA: TGTGCCAGCAGCCAAAGGACAGGGTTCGAGCAGTACTTC; CDR3: CASSQRTGFEQYF
J: TRBJ1-1; D: TRBD1; length: 15; V: TRBV28; size: .; DNA: TGTGCCAGCAGTTTGCCGGGACAGGGAACGAATGAAGCTTTCTTT; CDR3: CASSLPGQGTNEAFF
J: TRBJ1-4; D: .; length: 17; V: TRBV11-2; size: .; DNA: TGTGCCAGCAGCTTATTCGGGACGGAGGCCAATAATGAAAAACTGTTTTTT; CDR3: CASSLFGTEANNEKLFF
J: TRBJ1-4; D: .; length: 16; V: TRBV10-3; size: .; DNA: TGTGCCATCAGTGAGGACAGCCGCGCAACTAATGAAAAACTGTTTTTT; CDR3: CAISEDSRATNEKLFF
J: TRBJ2-1; D: TRBD2; length: 15; V: TRBV13; size: .; DNA: TGTGCCAGCAGCCCTAGACTAGCGGGAGTCAATGAGCAGTTCTTC; CDR3: CASSPRLAGVNEQFF
J: TRBJ2-7; D: .; length: 16; V: TRBV2; size: .; DNA: TGTGCCAGCAGTGATTTAAGGACAGCCAACTCCTACGAGCAGTACTTC; CDR3: CASSDLRTANSYEQYF
J: TRBJ1-3; D: TRBD1; length: 16; V: TRBV7-2; size: once; DNA: TGTGCCAGCAGTTGGACAGGGTGGGATCCTGGAAACACCATATATTTT; CDR3: CASSWTGWDPGNTIYF
J: TRBJ2-7; D: TRBD1; length: 16; V: TRBV18; size: once; DNA: TGTGCCAGCTCACTCACCGGGACAGGGGGGACCTACGAGCAGTACTTC; CDR3: CASSLTGTGGTYEQYF
J: TRBJ1-4; D: .; length: 15; V: TRBV5-4; size: .; DNA: TGTGCCAGCAGCCGTGGGCCCGGGTATGAAGAAAAACTGTTTTTT; CDR3: CASSRGPGYEEKLFF
J: TRBJ1-3; D: .; length: 14; V: TRBV4-1; size: .; DNA: TGCGCCAGCAGCCGGGACAACTCTGGAAACACCATATATTTT; CDR3: CASSRDNSGNTIYF
J: TRBJ1-2; D: .; length: 14; V: TRBV11-1; size: .; DNA: TGTGCCAGCAGCTTTAGTGGCGGGTCGTATGGCTACACCTTC; CDR3: CASSFSGGSYGYTF
J: TRBJ2-7; D: .; length: 10; V: TRBV29-1; size: .; DNA: TGCAGCGTTGTTGTTTACGAGCAGTACTTC; CDR3: CSVVVYEQYF
J: TRBJ2-3; D: .; length: 15; V: TRBV7-6; size: .; DNA: TGTGCCAGCAGCTCGGCCGGGGGAAGCGCAGATACGCAGTATTTT; CDR3: CASSSAGGSADTQYF
J: TRBJ2-7; D: .; length: 11; V: TRBV27; size: .; DNA: TGTGCCAGCAGTTCAGGGGTCGAGCAGTACTTC; CDR3: CASSSGVEQYF
J: TRBJ1-6; D: .; length: 13; V: TRBV2; size: .; DNA: TGTGCCAGCACCGAATTCTATAATTCACCCCTCCACTTT; CDR3: CASTEFYNSPLHF
J: TRBJ2-3; D: TRBD1; length: 18; V: TRBV9; size: .; DNA: TGTGCCAGCAGCGAGCAAAGGGGGCTCTTCTCTAGCACAGATACGCAGTATTTT; CDR3: CASSEQRGLFSSTDTQYF
J: TRBJ2-5; D: .; length: 14; V: TRBV28; size: .; DNA: TGTGCCAGCAGATCCACGGGTCTCGGGGAGACCCAGTACTTC; CDR3: CASRSTGLGETQYF
J: TRBJ2-7; D: TRBD2; length: 14; V: TRBV5-8; size: once; DNA: TGTGCCAGCAAGGTGACTAGCGAAGCCTACGAGCAGTACTTC; CDR3: CASKVTSEAYEQYF
J: TRBJ2-3; D: TRBD2; length: 15; V: TRBV25-1; size: .; DNA: TGTGCCAGCAGTGATCCCCGGGAGGGCACAGATACGCAGTATTTT; CDR3: CASSDPREGTDTQYF
J: TRBJ2-1; D: .; length: 15; V: TRBV19; size: .; DNA: TGTGCCAGTACTATACGCTCATCGGGTTACAATGAGCAGTTCTTC; CDR3: CASTIRSSGYNEQFF
J: TRBJ2-1; D: TRBD1; length: 14; V: TRBV27; size: .; DNA: TGTGCCAGCAGGGCCGGGACAGCCTACAATGAGCAGTTCTTC; CDR3: CASRAGTAYNEQFF
J: TRBJ2-5; D: TRBD2; length: 15; V: TRBV29-1; size: .; DNA: TGCAGCGTTGGGGATAGCGGGGGGGGCTCAGAGACCCAGTACTTC; CDR3: CSVGDSGGGSETQYF
J: TRBJ2-5; D: .; length: 13; V: TRBV7-3; size: .; DNA: TGTGCCAGCAGCTTCGGCGGGGTAGAGACCCAGTACTTC; CDR3: CASSFGGVETQYF
J: TRBJ2-7; D: TRBD1; length: 16; V: TRBV7-2; size: .; DNA: TGTGCCAGCAGCTTAACGTCAGGGGGCGGGTTCTACGAGCAGTACTTC; CDR3: CASSLTSGGGFYEQYF
J: TRBJ2-7; D: .; length: 12; V: TRBV7-2; size: .; DNA: TGTGCCAGCAGCGCCCTCGGAACCGAGCAGTACTTC; CDR3: CASSALGTEQYF
J: TRBJ2-1; D: .; length: 13; V: TRBV29-1; size: once; DNA: TGCAGCGTTTGGGCTAGCCGCTACAATGAGCAGTTCTTC; CDR3: CSVWASRYNEQFF